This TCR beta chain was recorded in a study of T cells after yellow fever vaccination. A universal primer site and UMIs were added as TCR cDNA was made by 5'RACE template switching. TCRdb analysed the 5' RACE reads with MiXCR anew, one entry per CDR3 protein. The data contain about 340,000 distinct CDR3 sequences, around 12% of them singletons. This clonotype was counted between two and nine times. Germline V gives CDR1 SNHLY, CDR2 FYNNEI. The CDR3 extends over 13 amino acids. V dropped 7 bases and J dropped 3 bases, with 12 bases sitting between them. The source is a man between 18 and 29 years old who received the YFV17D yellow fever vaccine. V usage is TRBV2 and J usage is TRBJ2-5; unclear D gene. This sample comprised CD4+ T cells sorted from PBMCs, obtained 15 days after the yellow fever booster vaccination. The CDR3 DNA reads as TGTGCCAGCACACGCGACGGAGAAGAGACCCAGTACTTC. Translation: CASTRDGEETQYF.